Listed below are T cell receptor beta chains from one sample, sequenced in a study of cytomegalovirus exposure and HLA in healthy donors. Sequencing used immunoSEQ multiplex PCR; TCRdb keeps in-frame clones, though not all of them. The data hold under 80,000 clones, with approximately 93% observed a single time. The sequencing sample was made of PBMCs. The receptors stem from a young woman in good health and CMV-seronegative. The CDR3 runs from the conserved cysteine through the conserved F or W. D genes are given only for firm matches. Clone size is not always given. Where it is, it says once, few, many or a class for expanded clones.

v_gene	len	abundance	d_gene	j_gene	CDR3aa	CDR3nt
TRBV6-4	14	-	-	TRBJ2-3	CASSESGERDTQYF	TGTGCCAGCAGTGAATCGGGGGAGAGGGATACGCAGTATTTT
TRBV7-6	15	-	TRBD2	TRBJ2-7	CASSYIAGGNYEQYF	TGTGCCAGCAGCTACATAGCGGGAGGGAACTACGAGCAGTACTTC
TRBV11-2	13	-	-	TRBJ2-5	CASRTQGGETQYF	TGTGCCAGCAGAACACAGGGAGGGGAGACCCAGTACTTC
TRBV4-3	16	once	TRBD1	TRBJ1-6	CASSQVGQGYNSPLHF	TGCGCCAGCAGCCAAGTAGGACAGGGGTATAATTCACCCCTCCACTTT
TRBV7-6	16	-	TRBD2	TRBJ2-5	CASSLEGLASQETQYF	TGTGCCAGCAGCTTAGAGGGACTAGCCAGCCAAGAGACCCAGTACTTC
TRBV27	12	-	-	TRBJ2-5	CASSPPGETQYF	TGTGCCAGCAGCCCTCCCGGAGAGACCCAGTACTTC
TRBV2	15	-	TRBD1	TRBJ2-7	CASRHGTVSSYEQYF	TGTGCCAGCAGGCACGGGACAGTCAGCTCCTACGAGCAGTACTTC
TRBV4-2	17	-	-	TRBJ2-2	CASSQGGEARTTGELFF	TGTGCCAGCAGCCAAGGGGGGGAGGCGCGCACCACCGGGGAGCTGTTTTTT
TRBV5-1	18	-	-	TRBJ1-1	CASSRGGTTYGMNTEAFF	TGCGCCAGCAGCCGGGGAGGCACGACATATGGGATGAACACTGAAGCTTTCTTT
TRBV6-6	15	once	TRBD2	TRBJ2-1	CASEARMNSGGFTVF	TGTGCCAGCGAGGCCCGTATGAATAGCGGGGGTTTCACGGTCTTC
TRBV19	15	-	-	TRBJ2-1	CASHPPGLDSNEQFF	TGTGCCAGTCACCCCCCGGGACTGGACTCCAATGAGCAGTTCTTC
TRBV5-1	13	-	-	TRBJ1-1	CASSFNGNTEAFF	TGCGCCAGCAGCTTTAACGGGAACACTGAAGCTTTCTTT
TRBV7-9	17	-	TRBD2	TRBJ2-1	CASSLGIRGRPYNEQFF	TGTGCCAGCAGCTTAGGGATTCGCGGGAGACCTTACAATGAGCAGTTCTTC
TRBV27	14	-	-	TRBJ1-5	CASSLQVSTQPQHF	TGTGCCAGCAGCCTCCAGGTATCGACTCAGCCCCAGCATTTT
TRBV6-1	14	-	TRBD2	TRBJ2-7	CASRLAGESGEQYF	TGTGCCAGCAGGCTAGCGGGAGAATCGGGCGAGCAGTACTTC
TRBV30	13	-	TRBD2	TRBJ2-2	CAWSPGLAGELFF	TGTGCCTGGAGTCCCGGACTAGCGGGTGAGCTGTTTTTT
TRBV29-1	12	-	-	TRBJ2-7	CSVGQGYHEQYF	TGCAGCGTTGGGCAGGGCTACCACGAGCAGTACTTC
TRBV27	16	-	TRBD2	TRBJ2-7	CASSLKLSGGAREQYF	TGTGCCAGCAGTTTAAAGCTTAGCGGGGGGGCCCGAGAGCAGTACTTC
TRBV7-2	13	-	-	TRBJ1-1	CASSSGLSPEAFF	TGTGCCAGCAGCTCCGGTTTGTCCCCTGAAGCTTTCTTT
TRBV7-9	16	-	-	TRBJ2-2	CASSPARRANTGELFF	TGTGCCAGCAGCCCCGCGAGGCGAGCGAACACCGGGGAGCTGTTTTTT
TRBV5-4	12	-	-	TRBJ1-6	CASSSVNSSLHF	TGTGCCAGCAGCTCAGTCAATTCATCCCTCCACTTT
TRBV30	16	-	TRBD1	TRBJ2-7	CAWSPIGQGTSYEQYF	TGTGCCTGGAGTCCGATCGGACAGGGGACATCCTACGAGCAGTACTTC
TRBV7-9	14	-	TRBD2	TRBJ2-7	CASSVGLAGDEQYF	TGTGCCAGCAGCGTCGGACTAGCGGGAGACGAGCAGTACTTC
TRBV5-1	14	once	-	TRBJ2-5	CASSLSTTQETQYF	TGCGCCAGCAGCTTGTCGACAACCCAAGAGACCCAGTACTTC
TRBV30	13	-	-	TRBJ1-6	CAWSGGVNSPLHF	TGTGCCTGGAGCGGAGGGGTCAATTCACCCCTCCACTTT
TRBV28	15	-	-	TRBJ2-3	CASSSYAGGTDTQYF	TGTGCCAGCAGTTCCTATGCAGGGGGCACAGATACGCAGTATTTT
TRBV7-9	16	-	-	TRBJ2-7	CASSSFQGMSSYEQYF	TGTGCCAGCAGCTCGTTTCAGGGGATGAGTTCCTACGAGCAGTACTTC
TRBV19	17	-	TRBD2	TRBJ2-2	CASSPRRLATGVGELFF	TGTGCCAGTAGTCCCCGACGACTAGCTACTGGGGTCGGGGAGCTGTTTTTT
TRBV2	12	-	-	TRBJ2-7	CASSPTGYEQYF	TGTGCCAGCAGTCCTACTGGCTACGAGCAGTACTTC
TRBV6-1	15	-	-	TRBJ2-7	CASTSIQGASYEQYF	TGTGCCAGTACCTCGATACAGGGAGCTAGTTACGAGCAGTACTTC
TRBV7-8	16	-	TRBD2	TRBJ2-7	CASSDVSGSITYEQYF	TGTGCCAGCAGCGACGTAAGCGGGAGTATAACCTACGAGCAGTACTTC
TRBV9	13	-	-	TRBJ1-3	CASGQNSGNTIYF	TGTGCCAGCGGACAGAACTCTGGAAACACCATATATTTT
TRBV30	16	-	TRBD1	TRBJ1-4	CAWKKGARMTNEKLFF	TGTGCCTGGAAGAAGGGGGCTAGGATGACTAATGAAAAACTGTTTTTT
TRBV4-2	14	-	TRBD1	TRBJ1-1	CASSPPTGVTEAFF	TGTGCCAGCAGCCCCCCGACAGGGGTCACTGAAGCTTTCTTT
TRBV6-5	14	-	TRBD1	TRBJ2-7	CASSLRDRGFEQYF	TGTGCCAGCAGCCTGCGGGACAGGGGGTTCGAGCAGTACTTC
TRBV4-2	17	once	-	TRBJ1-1	CASSQAPGGLGNTEAFF	TGTGCCAGCAGCCAGGCCCCGGGTGGGTTGGGGAACACTGAAGCTTTCTTT
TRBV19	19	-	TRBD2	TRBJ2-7	CASSIGTSGYIRPPYEQYF	TGTGCCAGTAGTATAGGGACTAGCGGATACATCCGGCCTCCCTACGAGCAGTACTTC
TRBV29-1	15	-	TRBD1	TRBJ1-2	CSVWGGDRGTYGYTF	TGCAGCGTCTGGGGAGGAGACAGGGGGACCTATGGCTACACCTTC
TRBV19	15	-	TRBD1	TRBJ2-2	CASSPRTGSTGELFF	TGTGCCAGTAGTCCCCGGACAGGGAGCACCGGGGAGCTGTTTTTT
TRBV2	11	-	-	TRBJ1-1	CASSTYTEAFF	TGTGCCAGCTCCACTTACACTGAAGCTTTCTTT
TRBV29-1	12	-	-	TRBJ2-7	CSVDRTGNEQYF	TGCAGCGTTGATAGGACGGGAAACGAGCAGTACTTC
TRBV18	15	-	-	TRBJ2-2	CASSIWASLTGELFF	TGTGCCAGCTCAATATGGGCTAGCCTCACCGGGGAGCTGTTTTTT
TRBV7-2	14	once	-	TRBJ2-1	CASSASRDFLSQFF	TGTGCCAGCAGCGCCTCTAGGGACTTCCTCTCGCAGTTCTTC
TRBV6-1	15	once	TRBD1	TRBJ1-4	CASSTAGTGYEKLFF	TGTGCCAGCAGCACCGCCGGGACAGGGTATGAAAAACTGTTTTTT
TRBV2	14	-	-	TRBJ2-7	CASSDRQGSYEQYF	TGTGCCAGCAGTGATCGGCAGGGTAGTTACGAGCAGTACTTC
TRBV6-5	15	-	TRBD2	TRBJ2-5	CASSRLAGAGETQYF	TGTGCCAGCAGTCGACTAGCGGGAGCCGGAGAGACCCAGTACTTC
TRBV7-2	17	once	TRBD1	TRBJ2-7	CASSLAGGQGISYEQYF	TGTGCCAGCAGCTTAGCCGGGGGACAGGGAATCTCCTACGAGCAGTACTTC
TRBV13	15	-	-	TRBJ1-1	CASSPRTIGNTEAFF	TGTGCCAGCAGCCCCCGGACAATCGGCAACACTGAAGCTTTCTTT
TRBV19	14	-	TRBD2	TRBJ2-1	CASSTRREWDEQFF	TGTGCCAGTAGTACTCGGCGGGAGTGGGATGAGCAGTTCTTC
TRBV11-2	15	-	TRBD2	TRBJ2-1	CARIAGVFSYNEQFF	TGTGCCAGGATAGCGGGAGTGTTCTCCTACAATGAGCAGTTCTTC
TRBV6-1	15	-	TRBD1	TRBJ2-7	CASSDQAGGPYEQYF	TGTGCCAGCAGTGATCAGGCAGGGGGCCCCTACGAGCAGTACTTC
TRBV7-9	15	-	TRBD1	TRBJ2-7	CASSFPGTGSYEQYF	TGTGCCAGCAGCTTTCCGGGGACAGGGAGCTACGAGCAGTACTTC